The 13 T cell receptor beta chains listed next were all sequenced from one sample in a study of blood T cell repertoires in COVID-19. Sequenced by immunoSEQ multiplex PCR; TCRdb stores in-frame clones only, minus some. The sample has 35,000 to 45,000 clones; 85% to 90% are singletons. Sequencing input: peripheral blood. These receptor sequences come from a man aged 65 to 79 with acute or convalescent COVID-19.

The chain combines TRBV19 with TRBJ1-2, with D tentatively TRBD1 (5 bases). There are 13 residues in the CDR3. The V end lost 5 bases, the J end lost 6 bases, and 13 bases lay between the germline ends. Per germline, CDR1 LNHDA and CDR2 SQIVND (reference sequence). The CDR3 spells CASSPTGLDGYTF. The CDR3 bases are TGTGCCAGTAGTCCAACAGGTCTCGATGGCTACACCTTC.

This rearrangement joins TRBV10-3 to TRBJ2-5; TRBD1 aligns across 10 bases. The ends lost 6 bases at V and 1 base at J; junction bases unmatched: 2. Germline V gene lookup returns CDR1 ENHRY and CDR2 SYGVKD. CDR3 length: 14 amino acids. In DNA form, the CDR3 reads TGTGCCATCAGCCGGACAGGGGGCCAAGAGACCCAGTACTTC. Its translation is CAISRTGGQETQYF.

This rearrangement joins TRBV5-6 to TRBJ2-1; TRBD2 aligns across 8 bases. The CDR3 sequence is 16 residues long. Germline CDR1 SGHDT, CDR2 YYEEEE. The V and J ends lost 4 bases and 7 bases, in that order; junction bases with no gene match: 13. CDR3 nucleotides: TGTGCCAGCAGCCAAGGGACTAGAAGTTGGAGTAATGAGCAGTTCTTC. It codes for CASSQGTRSWSNEQFF.

This chain connects TRBV28 to TRBJ1-4; D ambiguous. The germline CDR1 and CDR2 sequences are MDHEN and SYDVKM. V shed 8 bases and J shed 8 bases, with 9 bases lying between them. This CDR3 contains 11 residues. The CDR3, as DNA: TGTGCCAGCCGTGAGGAGGAAAAACTGTTTTTT. It is translated as CASREEEKLFF.

In its sample, this clone was seen once. The chain combines TRBV19 with TRBJ1-2; 7 bases match TRBD1. CDR1 LNHDA and CDR2 SQIVND come from the germline V gene (reference sequence). After removal of 3 bases from V and 13 bases from J, the junction contained 11 bases not matched to a gene. The CDR3 spans 13 residues. CDR3 in DNA: TGTGCCAGTAGTATCCCGAATCCGGGACAGATCACCTTC. Its translation: CASSIPNPGQITF.

With regard to this clone: In the same sample, other DNA sequences code for this CDR3. The chain has TRBV18 and TRBJ2-1; D call uncertain. V was trimmed by 1 base and J by 3 bases, leaving 7 bases between them. The CDR3 has 14 residues. CDR1 is KGHSH and CDR2 is LQKENI in the germline V gene. In DNA, the CDR3 is TGTGCCAGCTCACCACTGGTGAGCTACAATGAGCAGTTCTTC. Residues: CASSPLVSYNEQFF.

The rearrangement links TRBV7-7 to TRBJ1-6; no reliable D call. The V and J ends lost 0 bases and 6 bases respectively, with 6 bases between them. CDR3 length: 14 residues. Germline V gene sequence: CDR1 SSHAT, CDR2 FNYEAQ (reference sequence). DNA for the CDR3: TGTGCCAGCAGCTTAGCTGCCGGTAATTCACCCCTCCACTTT. Residues: CASSLAAGNSPLHF.

The chain has TRBV30 and TRBJ1-1; TRBD1 might be the D (6 bases). The CDR3 runs 12 residues. V lost 5 bases and J lost 4, with 11 bases in between. Germline CDR1 reads GTSNPN; CDR2 reads SVGIG (reference sequence). The CDR3 region is CAWGRGGTEAFF. CDR3 bases: TGTGCCTGGGGGAGAGGGGGCACTGAAGCTTTCTTT. Using reference TRBV30 and TRBJ1-1 for the parts outside the CDR3, the full variable domain is SQTIHQWPATLVQPVGSPLSLECTVEGTSNPNLYWYRQAAGRGLQLLFYSVGIGQISSEVPQNLSASRPQDRQFILSSKKLLLSDSGFYLCAWGRGGTEAFFGQGTRLTVV.

The count of this clone is one. The chain recombines TRBV29-1 with TRBJ1-1, with 8 bases identical to TRBD1. The germline V gene encodes CDR1 SQVTM and CDR2 ANQGSEA. CDR3 length: 12 residues. Trimming removed 6 bases from V and 6 bases from J; junction bases left unmatched: 6. CDR3 residues: CSVMTGVSEAFF. CDR3 nucleotide sequence: TGCAGCGTGATGACAGGGGTGTCTGAAGCTTTCTTT.

The chain employs TRBV7-8 and TRBJ1-2; D gene unclear. Germline V gene data show CDR1 as SGHVS and CDR2 as FQNEAQ. Deletions cut 6 bases from V and 7 bases from J, with 18 bases between. The CDR3 has 14 amino acids. The CDR3 region is CASRSGRETGGYTF. The CDR3 DNA is TGTGCCAGCAGGTCCGGACGGGAGACTGGTGGCTACACCTTC.

The V call is TRBV28, the J call TRBJ2-1; the match to TRBD2 covers 8 bases. This CDR3 region has 13 residues. V was pared by 6 bases and J by 4 bases, with 2 bases of the junction left unmatched. Germline CDR1 and CDR2: MDHEN and SYDVKM. The CDR3 nucleotides read TGTGCCAGCAGGAGCGGGGGTTACAATGAGCAGTTCTTC. As protein: CASRSGGYNEQFF.

Of note for this clone: The conserved phenylalanine or tryptophan is not found at the CDR3 terminus, so this likely reflects a read error. It is unclear where the CDR3 begins or ends on the DNA, so no DNA is shown, and the CDR3 is as TCRdb lists it. The chain has TRBV21-1 and TRBJ1-1; TRBD1, the table's D call, lacks a check against the DNA. TRBV21-1 is deemed a pseudogene. The CDR3 numbers 11 amino acids, ends counted. The CDR3 is CASKVQVDSQP.

The rearrangement joins TRBV18 to TRBJ2-7; D is ambiguous. Trimming pared 2 bases from V and 6 bases from J, leaving 8 bases between. CDR1 and CDR2 from the germline V gene are KGHSH and LQKENI. The CDR3 runs to 12 residues. CDR3 sequence: CASSPESPEQYF. The CDR3 DNA sequence: TGTGCCAGCTCACCAGAAAGCCCCGAGCAGTACTTC.